These T cell receptor beta chains were read from a single sample in a study of T cells in Graves' hyperthyroidism and ophthalmopathy. TCRdb recomputed calls from the multiplex PCR reads with MiXCR, one row per CDR3 protein. The sample shows about 500,000 distinct CDR3 sequences, roughly 15% of them seen only once. Sequenced sample: blood. The receptors stem from a woman between 18 and 30 years old with Graves' ophthalmopathy. The CDR3 runs from the conserved cysteine through the conserved F or W.

j_call | v_call | cdr3_aa
TRBJ1-2 | TRBV27 | CASSLSGTGGYTF
TRBJ1-1 | TRBV27 | CASSLSGTAMNTEAFF
TRBJ2-5 | TRBV4-1 | CASSQEGYWETQYF
TRBJ1-1 | TRBV11-2 | CASSQARRILNAEAFF
TRBJ1-2 | TRBV20-1 | CSAIPLFGGYTF
TRBJ1-2 | TRBV11-2 | CASSPKSNYGYTF
TRBJ1-1 | TRBV4-1 | CASSGGDGEAFF
TRBJ2-7 | TRBV10-2 | CATETVERTGNEQYF
TRBJ1-2 | TRBV28 | CASSYTDSYGYTF
TRBJ2-3 | TRBV7-9 | CASSSPRQGRSTDTQYF
TRBJ1-1 | TRBV29-1 | CSVGDPRTGVTEAFF
TRBJ1-2 | TRBV11-2 | CASTAGGDYGYTF
TRBJ2-5 | TRBV20-1 | CSAGHQETQYF
TRBJ1-5 | TRBV13 | CASSLGAGVSNQPQHF
TRBJ2-7 | TRBV7-2 | CASSAGTAYEQYF
TRBJ1-6 | TRBV19 | CASRDSYNSPLHF
TRBJ2-1 | TRBV11-1 | CASSSIRSSGEQFF
TRBJ2-3 | TRBV6-6 | CASSYSYTSGGASTDTQYF
TRBJ2-1 | TRBV13 | CASSSSRGAGGLDEQFF
TRBJ1-2 | TRBV27 | CASKAGIPNYGYTF
TRBJ1-2 | TRBV13 | CASSTRQGADYGYTF
TRBJ2-6 | TRBV30 | CAWSVASAGANVLTF
TRBJ1-2 | TRBV6-1 | CASSSPQVYGYTF
TRBJ1-4 | TRBV11-2 | CASSFQTGGVEKLFF
TRBJ2-5 | TRBV6-1 | CASSRLAGGPGETQYF
TRBJ2-6 | TRBV30 | CAWEGAGANVLTF
TRBJ1-1 | TRBV7-9 | CASSLVWNTEAFF
TRBJ2-1 | TRBV28 | CASSSPDNEQFF